This TCR beta chain was recovered during a study of blood T cell repertoires in COVID-19. As for the study in general: Both acute and convalescent COVID-19 samples were obtained from the United States, Italy and Spain. Sources were T cells, B-cell-depleted T cells, or PBMCs; the material itself was cDNA or gDNA.

Trimming removed 4 bases from V and 8 bases from J; junction bases left unmatched: 5. The CDR3 length is 14 residues. Germline V gene data show CDR1 as SEHNR and CDR2 as FQNEAQ (reference sequence). Methods used by the authors: From reference gene primer amplification, estimates of nucleated cell counts were derived. Only in-frame clones appear in the TCRdb table, and some are missing; sequencing was by immunoSEQ multiplex PCR. V and J calls and clone size come straight from that table; D and trimming were deduced from the DNA. The table records 200,000 to 300,000 clones, around 86% of them present only once.

The chain is built from TRBV7-9 and TRBJ1-4; TRBD1 matches at 9 bases. The source material was peripheral blood. This TCR was recovered from a woman aged 25 to 45 who had recovered from COVID-19. The CDR3 sequence is CASSSQGALEKLFF. For the CDR3, the DNA is TGTGCCAGCAGCTCACAGGGGGCCCTAGAAAAACTGTTTTTT.